This TCR beta chain was documented in a study of technical replicates of blood from several donors. This clone was counted once. Germline assignment: CDR1 SQVTM and CDR2 ANQGSEA. The CDR3 totals 13 residues. Deletions cut 2 bases from V and 6 bases from J, with 11 bases between. Assay: immunoSEQ multiplex PCR; the TCRdb copy retains only in-frame clones and omits some. The sample includes about 75,000 clones, 91% of them seen just once. The rearrangement links TRBV29-1 to TRBJ1-5; no definite D call. Sequencing used T cells isolated from PBMCs. This TCR came from a human donor in good health. Some clones in this sample may be carry-over from other donors' samples. The CDR3 bases are TGCAGCGTTGAACAGGATGGAAGTCAGCCCCAGCATTTT. This translates into CSVEQDGSQPQHF.